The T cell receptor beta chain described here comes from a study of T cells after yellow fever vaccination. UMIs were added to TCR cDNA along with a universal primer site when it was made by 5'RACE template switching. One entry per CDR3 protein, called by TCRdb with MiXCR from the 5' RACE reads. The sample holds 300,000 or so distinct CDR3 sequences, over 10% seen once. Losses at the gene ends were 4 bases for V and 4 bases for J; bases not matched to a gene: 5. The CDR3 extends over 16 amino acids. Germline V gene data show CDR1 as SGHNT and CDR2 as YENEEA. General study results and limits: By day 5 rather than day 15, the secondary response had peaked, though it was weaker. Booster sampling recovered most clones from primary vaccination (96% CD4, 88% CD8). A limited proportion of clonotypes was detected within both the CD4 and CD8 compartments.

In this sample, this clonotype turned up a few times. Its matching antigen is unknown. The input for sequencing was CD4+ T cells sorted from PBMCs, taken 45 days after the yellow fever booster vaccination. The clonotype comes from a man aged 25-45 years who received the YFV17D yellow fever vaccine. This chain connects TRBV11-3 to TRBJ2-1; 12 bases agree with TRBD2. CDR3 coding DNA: TGTGCCAGCAGCTGGGGGACTAGCGGGCCGTACAATGAGCAGTTCTTC. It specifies CASSWGTSGPYNEQFF.